These 27 T cell receptor beta chains were sequenced from one sample in a study of post-analysis software for immune sequencing data. No antigen has been assigned to these receptors. Unique molecular identifiers were carried by the TCR beta cDNA libraries. TCRdb passed the PCR reads through MiXCR, listing each CDR3 protein once. Found here are approximately 690,000 distinct CDR3 sequences, approximately 60% of them singletons; the top ten hold about 10%. Study conclusions and caveats: In patients, about five TRBV segments were more frequent than in controls, with TRBV5-6, TRBV5-1 and TRBV20-1 among them.

Specimen: blood. The receptors were sampled from a girl between 2 and 10 years old with multiple sclerosis.

The rearrangement uses TRBV5-1 and TRBJ2-5; D is possibly TRBD2 (5 bases). CDR3 length: 13 residues. V lost 4 bases, J lost 4 bases, and 11 bases lay in between. The germline CDR1 and CDR2 sequences are SGHRS and YFSETQ. The CDR3 DNA reads TGCGCCAGCAGCCGGCGGGCTGGAGAGACCCAGTACTTC. Protein product: CASSRRAGETQYF.

In regard to this clonotype: The conserved phenylalanine or tryptophan normally closing the CDR3 is absent here, so this likely arose from a read error. The rearrangement joins TRBV5-1 to TRBJ2-3, with unresolved D. CDR3 size: 16 residues. Trimming cost V 0 bases and J 4 bases, with 15 bases left between them. Looked up from germline, CDR1 is SGHRS and CDR2 is YFSETQ. The CDR3 spells CASSLGALGRADTQYL. The CDR3 DNA sequence: TGCGCCAGCAGCTTGGGAGCTCTCGGACGGGCAGATACGCAGTATTTG.

This clonotype was observed a handful of times. The chain has TRBV20-1 and TRBJ2-7; maybe TRBD1 (5 bases). Germline V lookup: CDR1 DFQATT, CDR2 SNEGSKA (reference sequence). The length of the CDR3 is 12 residues. The V gene lost 3 bases and the J gene lost 2 bases, with 8 bases spanning the gap. CDR3 protein: CSARAGPYEQYF. The CDR3 DNA is TGCAGTGCTAGGGCAGGGCCCTACGAGCAGTACTTC.

The CDR3 DNA follows: TGCGCCAGCAGCTTGAGAGGAATCCGCAATGAGCAGTTCTTC. Translation: CASSLRGIRNEQFF. This chain links TRBV5-1 with TRBJ2-1; D is ambiguous. Germline lookup yields CDR1 SGHRS and CDR2 YFSETQ. V was cut by 1 base and J by 6 bases, with 11 bases left in between. CDR3 length: 14 residues. The variable domain in full, with the rest retrieved from reference TRBV5-1 and TRBJ2-1, is KAGVTQTPRYLIKTRGQQVTLSCSPISGHRSVSWYQQTPGQGLQFLFEYFSETQRNKGNFPGRFSGRQFSNSRSEMNVSTLELGDSALYLCASSLRGIRNEQFFGPGTRLTVL.

The J gene is TRBJ1-1, the V gene TRBV7-8; D remains unclear. Germline CDR1 SGHVS, CDR2 FQNEAQ. The CDR3 loop spans 13 amino acids. V gave up 1 base and J gave up 7 bases, with 10 bases separating them. CDR3 DNA: TGTGCCAGCAGCTTAGATAAAAAGGTTGAAGCTTTCTTT. Encoded protein: CASSLDKKVEAFF. The variable domain in full, with the rest retrieved from reference TRBV7-8 and TRBJ1-1, is GAGVSQSPRYKVAKRGQDVALRCDPISGHVSLFWYQQALGQGPEFLTYFQNEAQLDKSGLPSDRFFAERPEGSVSTLKIQRTQQEDSAVYLCASSLDKKVEAFFGQGTRLTVV.

This clonotype was detected only a few times. V and J are TRBV15 and TRBJ2-1; D could derive from TRBD1 or TRBD2 (6 bases each). Germline loops: CDR1 LNHNV, CDR2 YYDKDF (reference sequence). This CDR3 has 15 amino acids. V lost 0 bases, J lost 4 bases, and 10 bases lay in between. CDR3 coding DNA: TGTGCCACCAGCAGAGATGAAGGGGGGTACAATGAGCAGTTCTTC. Its protein is CATSRDEGGYNEQFF.

The rearrangement joins TRBV15 to TRBJ2-1, with 9 bases matching TRBD2. V was pared by 0 bases and J by 4 bases, with 16 bases of the junction left unmatched. This CDR3 has 20 amino acids. Germline values: CDR1 LNHNV, CDR2 YYDKDF (reference sequence). The CDR3 reads CATSRDRGLAHSGGYNEQFF. The CDR3 coding sequence is TGTGCCACCAGCAGAGATCGGGGACTAGCCCATTCGGGAGGTTACAATGAGCAGTTCTTC.

V usage is TRBV6-5 and J usage is TRBJ2-1; D remains unclear. Per the germline V gene, CDR1 is MNHEY and CDR2 is SVGAGI. The V gene lost 5 bases and the J gene lost 4 bases, with 9 bases spanning the gap. There are 13 residues in the CDR3. Here the CDR3 reads CASSKDGYNEQFF. In DNA form, the CDR3 reads TGTGCCAGCAGTAAGGACGGGTACAATGAGCAGTTCTTC.

DNA of the CDR3: TGTGCCAGCAGCCCGGACATACTAAACACTGAAGCTTTCTTT. Translated: CASSPDILNTEAFF. The chain recombines TRBV7-9 with TRBJ1-1; D may be TRBD1 (5 bases). The V gene's germline CDR1 is SEHNR and CDR2 FQNEAQ (reference sequence). V lost 5 bases, J lost 2 bases, and 12 bases lay in between. The CDR3 spans 14 residues.

The rearrangement joins TRBV28 to TRBJ1-5; no definite D call. The CDR3 loop spans 12 amino acids. CDR1 and CDR2 (germline): MDHEN, SYDVKM. Trimming removed 2 bases from V and 7 bases from J, with 6 bases in between. CDR3 in DNA: TGTGCCAGCAGTTTAACCGCCCAGCCCCAGCATTTT. It specifies CASSLTAQPQHF. Full variable domain (remainder filled in from reference TRBV28 and TRBJ1-5): DVKVTQSSRYLVKRTGEKVFLECVQDMDHENMFWYRQDPGLGLRLIYFSYDVKMKEKGDIPEGYSVSREKKERFSLILESASTNQTSMYLCASSLTAQPQHFGDGTRLSIL.

The rearrangement uses TRBV4-3 and TRBJ2-1; possibly TRBD2 for D (7 bases). The CDR3 consists of 17 residues. Trimming took 0 bases from V and 9 from J, leaving 21 bases between them. The germline V gene has CDR1 LGHNA and CDR2 YSLEER. The DNA of the CDR3 is TGCGCCAGCAGCCAAGATCGAGGCCTAGGGGGGGCAGGTGAGCAGTTCTTC. It specifies CASSQDRGLGGAGEQFF.

This clonotype was counted only a few times. The J gene is TRBJ2-3, the V gene TRBV6-2 or TRBV6-3; the match to TRBD1 covers 7 bases. Germline trimming cut 6 bases from V and 2 bases from J; bases unmatched to any gene: 5. The CDR3 covers 14 residues. Germline values: CDR1 MNHEY, CDR2 SVGEGT. The CDR3, as DNA: TGTGCCAGCAGCGACAGGGCCCTCACAGATACGCAGTATTTT. Its translation: CASSDRALTDTQYF.

There are many counts of this clonotype. The chain uses TRBV2 and TRBJ2-5, with D possibly TRBD2 on 5 matching bases. From germline, CDR1 is SNHLY and CDR2 FYNNEI. The V end lost 8 bases, the J end lost 4 bases, and 8 bases lay between the germline ends. CDR3 length: 11 amino acids. The CDR3 region is CASSEGETQYF. DNA of the CDR3: TGTGCCAGCTCAGAGGGAGAGACCCAGTACTTC. Full variable domain (missing parts from reference TRBV2 and TRBJ2-5): EPEVTQTPSHQVTQMGQEVILRCVPISNHLYFYWYRQILGQKVEFLVSFYNNEISEKSEIFDDQFSVERPDGSNFTLKIRSTKLEDSAMYFCASSEGETQYFGPGTRLLVL.

V is TRBV6-5 and J is TRBJ2-3; 8 bases are a match to TRBD2. The J segment lost 4 bases and the V segment lost 5 bases, leaving 11 bases of the junction unmatched. Per germline, CDR1 MNHEY and CDR2 SVGAGI. The length of the CDR3 is 16 residues. The CDR3 protein is CASSPGRAGASDTQYF. The CDR3 DNA follows: TGTGCCAGCAGTCCTGGACGAGCGGGAGCTTCAGATACGCAGTATTTT.

Only a few counts were recorded for this clonotype. The V call is TRBV5-1, the J call TRBJ2-1; TRBD2 aligns across 7 bases. The CDR3 loop spans 14 amino acids. CDR1 is SGHRS, CDR2 YFSETQ, per germline. V lost 4 bases and J lost 7; bases outside the gene matches: 8. CDR3 sequence: CASSREVGSNEQFF. The CDR3 nucleotides read TGCGCCAGCAGCCGGGAGGTAGGGAGTAATGAGCAGTTCTTC.

Notes on this clonotype: At one end, the junction sequence differs from germline, possibly due to a read error. The chain couples TRBV7-7 to TRBJ2-5; 9 bases line up with TRBD1. Germline CDR1 and CDR2: SSHAT and FNYEAQ (reference sequence). This CDR3 comprises 15 residues. The CDR3 region is CASSPGQGQWETQYF. As DNA, the CDR3 is TGTGCTAGCAGCCCTGGACAGGGGCAGTGGGAGACCCAGTACTTC. Full variable domain (remainder filled in from reference TRBV7-7 and TRBJ2-5): GAGVSQSPRYKVTKRGQDVTLRCDPISSHATLYWYQQALGQGPEFLTYFNYEAQPDKSGLPSDRFSAERPEGSISTLTIQRTEQRDSAMYRCASSPGQGQWETQYFGPGTRLLVL.

This clonotype was seen more than once but under ten times. The chain employs TRBV6-5 and TRBJ2-3, with a possible D match to TRBD2 (7 bases). V gave up 2 bases and J gave up 4 bases, with 13 bases separating them. The CDR3 totals 15 residues. The V gene's germline CDR1 is MNHEY and CDR2 SVGAGI. The CDR3 region has the DNA TGTGCCAGCAGTTACGCCAGGCGGGGGCCAGATACGCAGTATTTT. Residues: CASSYARRGPDTQYF.

This rearrangement joins TRBV20-1 to TRBJ1-5, with a weak D call TRBD1 (5 bases). In germline, CDR1 is DFQATT, CDR2 SNEGSKA (reference sequence). V lost 3 bases, J lost 11 bases, and 17 bases lay in between. The CDR3 covers 13 residues. The CDR3 protein is CSASAGTEGTQHF. Here the CDR3 DNA reads TGCAGTGCTAGTGCGGGGACCGAGGGGACCCAGCATTTT.

As for this clonotype: One end of the junction does not line up with germline, which may come from a read error. The rearrangement joins TRBV20-1 to TRBJ2-3, with D perhaps TRBD1 (5 bases). The CDR3 is 10 amino acids. The V gene's germline CDR1 is DFQATT and CDR2 SNEGSKA (reference sequence). The CDR3 nucleotides read TGCAGTGCTAACACAGGTACGCAGTATTTT. Protein sequence: CSANTGTQYF.

This clonotype was seen only a few times. The chain uses TRBV7-9 and TRBJ2-3; D gene uncertain. This CDR3 has 14 amino acids. Trimming removed 6 bases at V and 2 bases at J, with 12 bases between. The V gene's germline CDR1 is SEHNR and CDR2 FQNEAQ (reference sequence). This chain's CDR3 is CASRHKTLTDTQYF. CDR3 DNA sequence: TGTGCCAGCAGACATAAGACCCTCACAGATACGCAGTATTTT. The entire variable domain, with the rest obtained from reference TRBV7-9 and TRBJ2-3, is as follows: DTGVSQNPRHKITKRGQNVTFRCDPISEHNRLYWYRQTLGQGPEFLTYFQNEAQLEKSRLLSDRFSAERPKGSFSTLEIQRTEQGDSAMYLCASRHKTLTDTQYFGPGTRLTVL.

The V and J genes are TRBV29-1 and TRBJ2-1; 7 bases are a match to TRBD2. Looked up from germline, CDR1 is SQVTM and CDR2 is ANQGSEA. Trimming at V came to 5 bases and at J to 4 bases, leaving 5 bases not matched to a gene. The CDR3 has 13 amino acids. DNA for the CDR3: TGCAGCGTTATGGGGGAGGGGTACAATGAGCAGTTCTTC. Its translation is CSVMGEGYNEQFF.

V is TRBV29-1 and J is TRBJ2-6; D not resolved. CDR3 length: 16 amino acids. Trimming removed 4 bases at V and 5 bases at J, with 18 bases between. CDR1 and CDR2 from the germline V gene are SQVTM and ANQGSEA. The CDR3 is CSVVGGSPSRANVLTF. In DNA form, the CDR3 reads TGCAGCGTTGTAGGTGGCAGCCCTTCTCGGGCCAACGTCCTGACTTTC.

Comment on this clonotype: Mismatch with germline at one junction end may stem from a read error. The gene calls are TRBV29-1 and TRBJ2-1; TRBD1 or TRBD2 may be the D gene (5 bases each). In germline, CDR1 is SQVTM, CDR2 ANQGSEA. The CDR3 runs to 14 residues. In DNA, the CDR3 is TGTAGCGTTGGCGCAGGGCTCCTAAACAATGAGCAGTTCTTC. Its protein is CSVGAGLLNNEQFF.

The chain links TRBV24-1 to TRBJ2-1; D perhaps matches TRBD1 (6 bases). V was cut by 4 bases and J by 8 bases, with 17 bases left in between. The CDR3 runs to 15 residues. The germline V gene encodes CDR1 KGHDR and CDR2 SFDVKD. CDR3 protein: CATSERGHRRDEQFF. CDR3 DNA sequence: TGTGCCACCAGTGAAAGGGGACACCGCAGGGATGAGCAGTTCTTC.

The chain links TRBV7-9 to TRBJ1-5; D possibly corresponds to TRBD1 (5 bases). Germline CDR1 SEHNR, CDR2 FQNEAQ (reference sequence). Trimming cost V 4 bases and J 2 bases, with 9 bases left between them. CDR3 length equals 14 residues. The DNA of the CDR3 is TGTGCCAGCAGCTATCAGGGTGGCAATCAGCCCCAGCATTTT. Residues: CASSYQGGNQPQHF.

This rearrangement joins TRBV19 to TRBJ2-1; 8 bases map to TRBD2. Germline V CDR1 and CDR2: LNHDA, SQIVND (reference sequence). CDR3 size: 16 residues. The trim removed 0 bases at V and 6 bases at J, leaving 7 bases unmatched. CDR3 DNA: TGTGCCAGTAGTATAGAAGCTAGCGGGCTCTCCAATGAGCAGTTCTTC. It encodes CASSIEASGLSNEQFF. Looking up the rest from reference TRBV19 and TRBJ2-1 gives the full variable domain: DGGITQSPKYLFRKEGQNVTLSCEQNLNHDAMYWYRQDPGQGLRLIYYSQIVNDFQKGDIAEGYSVSREKKESFPLTVTSAQKNPTAFYLCASSIEASGLSNEQFFGPGTRLTVL.

J is TRBJ2-7 and V is TRBV14, with D uncertain. This CDR3 is built from 12 residues. V lost 5 bases, J lost 2 bases, and 7 bases lay in between. Germline CDR1 reads SGHDN; CDR2 reads FVKESK. CDR3 sequence: CASSYWTYEQYF. The CDR3 DNA reads as TGTGCCAGCAGCTACTGGACCTACGAGCAGTACTTC.